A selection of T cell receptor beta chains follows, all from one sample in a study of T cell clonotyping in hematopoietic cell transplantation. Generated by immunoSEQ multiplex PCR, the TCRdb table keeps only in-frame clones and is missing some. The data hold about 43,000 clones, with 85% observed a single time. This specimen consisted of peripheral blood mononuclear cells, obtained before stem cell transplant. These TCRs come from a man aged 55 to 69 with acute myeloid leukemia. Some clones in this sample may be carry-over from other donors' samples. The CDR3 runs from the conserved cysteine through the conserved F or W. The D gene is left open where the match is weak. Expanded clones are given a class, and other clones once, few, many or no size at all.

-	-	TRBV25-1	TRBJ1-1	TGTGCCAGCACCCTAACAAGGGCCAAGAACACTGAAGCTTTCTTT	CASTLTRAKNTEAFF
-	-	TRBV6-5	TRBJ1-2	TGTGCCAGCAGCTATGGGGCGGGATCCTCCTATGGCTACACCTTC	CASSYGAGSSYGYTF
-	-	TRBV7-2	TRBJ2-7	TGTGCCAGCAGCTTAATTACTCTGGGGTCCCGCGAGCAGTACTTC	CASSLITLGSREQYF
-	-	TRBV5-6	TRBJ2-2	TGTGCCAGCAGCTTGCTCGGGGGCTGGGCCGGGGAGCTGTTTTTT	CASSLLGGWAGELFF
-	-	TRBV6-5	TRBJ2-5	TGTGCCAGCAGTTACAGTTGGGCGAGAGAGACCCAGTACTTC	CASSYSWARETQYF
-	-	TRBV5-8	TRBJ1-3	TGTGCCAGCAGCCGAAGAGACGGGTTCACCATATATTTT	CASSRRDGFTIYF
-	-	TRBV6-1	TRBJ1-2	TGTGCCAGCAGTGAAGGCAGGTCGTATGGCTACACCTTC	CASSEGRSYGYTF
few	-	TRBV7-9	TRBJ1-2	TGTGCCAGCAGCCCCCTGCTCGGGTCTAACTATGGCTACACCTTC	CASSPLLGSNYGYTF
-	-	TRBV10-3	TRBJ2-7	TGTGCCATCAGTCCTCGACAGGAGGCCTACGAGCAGTACTTC	CAISPRQEAYEQYF
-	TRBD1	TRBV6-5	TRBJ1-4	TGTGCCAGCAGTACAGGGGGCACCCCCGAAAAACTGTTTTTT	CASSTGGTPEKLFF
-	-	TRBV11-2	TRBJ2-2	TGTGCCAGCAGCTTAGGACCCCTGGAGCTGTTTTTT	CASSLGPLELFF
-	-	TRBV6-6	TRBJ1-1	TGTGCCAGCAGTTACTCAGAGGGGAATGGTGAAGCTTTCTTT	CASSYSEGNGEAFF
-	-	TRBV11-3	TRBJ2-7	TGTGCCAGCAGCGTTACAGGATACGAGCAGTACTTC	CASSVTGYEQYF
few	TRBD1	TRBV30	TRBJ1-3	TGTGCCGGGGACAGAGGCTCTGGAAACACCATATATTTT	CAGDRGSGNTIYF
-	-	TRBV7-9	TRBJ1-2	TGTGCCAGCAGCTTCTCGGGCCGAGCTAACTATGGCTACACCTTC	CASSFSGRANYGYTF